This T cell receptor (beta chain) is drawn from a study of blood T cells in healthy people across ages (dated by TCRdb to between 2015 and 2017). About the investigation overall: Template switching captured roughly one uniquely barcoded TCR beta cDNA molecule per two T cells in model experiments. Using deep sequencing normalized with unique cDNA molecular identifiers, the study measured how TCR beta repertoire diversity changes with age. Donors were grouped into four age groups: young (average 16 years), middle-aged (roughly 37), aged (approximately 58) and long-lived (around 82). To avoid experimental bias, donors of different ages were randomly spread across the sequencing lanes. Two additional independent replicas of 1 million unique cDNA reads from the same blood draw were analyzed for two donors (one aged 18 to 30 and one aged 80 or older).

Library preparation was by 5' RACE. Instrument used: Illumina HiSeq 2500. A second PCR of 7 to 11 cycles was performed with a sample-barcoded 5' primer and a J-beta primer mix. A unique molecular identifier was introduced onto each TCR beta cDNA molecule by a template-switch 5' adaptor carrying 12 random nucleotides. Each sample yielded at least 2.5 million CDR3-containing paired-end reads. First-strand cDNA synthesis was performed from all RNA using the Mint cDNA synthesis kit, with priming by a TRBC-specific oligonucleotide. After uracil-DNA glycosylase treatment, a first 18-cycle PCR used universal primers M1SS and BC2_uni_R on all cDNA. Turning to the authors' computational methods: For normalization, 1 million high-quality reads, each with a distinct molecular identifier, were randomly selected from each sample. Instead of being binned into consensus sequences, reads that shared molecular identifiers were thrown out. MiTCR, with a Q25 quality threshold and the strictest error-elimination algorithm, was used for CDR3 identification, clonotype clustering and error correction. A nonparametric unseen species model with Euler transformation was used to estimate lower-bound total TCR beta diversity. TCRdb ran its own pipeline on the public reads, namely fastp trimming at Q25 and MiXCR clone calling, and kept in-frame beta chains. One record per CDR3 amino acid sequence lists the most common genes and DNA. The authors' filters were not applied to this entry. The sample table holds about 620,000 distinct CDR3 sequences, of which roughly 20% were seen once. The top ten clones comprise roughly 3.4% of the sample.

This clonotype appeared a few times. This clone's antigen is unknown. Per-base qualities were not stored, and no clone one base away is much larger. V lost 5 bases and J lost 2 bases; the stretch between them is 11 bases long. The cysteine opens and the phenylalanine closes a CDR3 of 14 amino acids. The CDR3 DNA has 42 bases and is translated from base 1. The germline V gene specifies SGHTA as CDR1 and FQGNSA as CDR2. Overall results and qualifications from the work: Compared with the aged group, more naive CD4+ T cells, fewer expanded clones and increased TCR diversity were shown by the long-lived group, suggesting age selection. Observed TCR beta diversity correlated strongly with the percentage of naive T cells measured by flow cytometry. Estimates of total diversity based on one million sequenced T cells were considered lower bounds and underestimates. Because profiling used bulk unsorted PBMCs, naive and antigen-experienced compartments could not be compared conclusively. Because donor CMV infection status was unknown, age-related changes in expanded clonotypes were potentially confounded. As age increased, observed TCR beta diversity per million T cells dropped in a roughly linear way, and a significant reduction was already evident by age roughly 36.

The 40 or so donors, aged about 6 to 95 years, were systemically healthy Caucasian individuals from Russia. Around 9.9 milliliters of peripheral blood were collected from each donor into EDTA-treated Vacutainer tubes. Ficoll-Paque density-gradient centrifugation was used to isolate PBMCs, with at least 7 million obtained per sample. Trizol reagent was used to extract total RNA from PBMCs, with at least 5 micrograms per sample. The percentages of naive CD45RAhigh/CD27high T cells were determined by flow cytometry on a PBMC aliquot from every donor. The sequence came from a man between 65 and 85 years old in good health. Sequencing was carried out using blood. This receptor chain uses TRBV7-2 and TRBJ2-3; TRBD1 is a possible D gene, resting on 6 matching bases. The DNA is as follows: TGTGCCAGCAGCCCAGGGGACCACACAGATACGCAGTATTTT. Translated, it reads CASSPGDHTDTQYF.